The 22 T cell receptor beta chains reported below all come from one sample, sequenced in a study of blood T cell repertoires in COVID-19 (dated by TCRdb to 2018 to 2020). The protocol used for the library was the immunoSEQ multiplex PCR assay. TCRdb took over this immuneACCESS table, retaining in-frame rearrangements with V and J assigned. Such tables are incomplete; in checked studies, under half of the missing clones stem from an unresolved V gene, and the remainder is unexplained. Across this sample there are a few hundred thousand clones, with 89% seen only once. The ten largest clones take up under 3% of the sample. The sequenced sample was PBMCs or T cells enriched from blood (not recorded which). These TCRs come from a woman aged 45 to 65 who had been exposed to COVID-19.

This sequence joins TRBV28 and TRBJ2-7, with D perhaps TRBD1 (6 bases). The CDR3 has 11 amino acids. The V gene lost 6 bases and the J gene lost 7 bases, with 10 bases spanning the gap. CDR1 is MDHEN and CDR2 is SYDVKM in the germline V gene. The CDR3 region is CASRGGQEQYF. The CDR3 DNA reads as TGTGCCAGCAGGGGCGGACAGGAGCAGTACTTC. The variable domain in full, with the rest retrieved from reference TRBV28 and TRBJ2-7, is DVKVTQSSRYLVKRTGEKVFLECVQDMDHENMFWYRQDPGLGLRLIYFSYDVKMKEKGDIPEGYSVSREKKERFSLILESASTNQTSMYLCASRGGQEQYFGPGTRLTVT.

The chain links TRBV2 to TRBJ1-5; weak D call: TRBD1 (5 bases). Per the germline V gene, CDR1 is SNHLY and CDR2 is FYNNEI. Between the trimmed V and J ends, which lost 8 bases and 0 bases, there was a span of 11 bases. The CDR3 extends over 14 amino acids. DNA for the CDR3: TGTGCCAGCGGGCAGGGATTTAGCAATCAGCCCCAGCATTTT. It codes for CASGQGFSNQPQHF.

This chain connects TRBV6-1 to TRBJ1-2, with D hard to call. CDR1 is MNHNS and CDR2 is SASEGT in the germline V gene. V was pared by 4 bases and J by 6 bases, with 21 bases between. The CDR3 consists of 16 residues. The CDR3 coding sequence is TGTGCCAGCAGTGTAACACCTGGGAGGAATCTTCATGGCTACACCTTC. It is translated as CASSVTPGRNLHGYTF.

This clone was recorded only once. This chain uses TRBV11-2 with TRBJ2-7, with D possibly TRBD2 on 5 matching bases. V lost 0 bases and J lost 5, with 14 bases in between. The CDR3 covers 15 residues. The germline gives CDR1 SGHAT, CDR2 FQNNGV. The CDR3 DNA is TGTGCCAGCAGCTTAGATCGGACCAGCGGCCACGAGCAGTACTTC. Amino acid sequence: CASSLDRTSGHEQYF. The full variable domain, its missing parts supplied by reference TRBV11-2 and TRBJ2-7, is EAGVAQSPRYKIIEKRQSVAFWCNPISGHATLYWYQQILGQGPKLLIQFQNNGVVDDSQLPKDRFSAERLKGVDSTLKIQPAKLEDSAVYLCASSLDRTSGHEQYFGPGTRLTVT.

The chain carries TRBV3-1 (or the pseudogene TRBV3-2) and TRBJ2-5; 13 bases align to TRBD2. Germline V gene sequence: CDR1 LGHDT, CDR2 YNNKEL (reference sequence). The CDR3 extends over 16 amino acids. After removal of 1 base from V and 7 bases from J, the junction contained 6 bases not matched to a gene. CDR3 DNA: TGTGCCAGCAGCCAAGGACTAGCGGGGGGCCCCGGGACCCAGTACTTC. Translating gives CASSQGLAGGPGTQYF.

CDR3 sequence (DNA): TGTGCCAGCAGTGAAGATCAGCGAGCTTCACCCCTCCACTTT. Its translation is CASSEDQRASPLHF. This sequence joins TRBV6-1 and TRBJ1-6; D remains ambiguous. This CDR3 has 14 residues. V lost 1 base, J lost 9 bases, and 10 bases lay in between. CDR1 MNHNS and CDR2 SASEGT come from the germline V gene.

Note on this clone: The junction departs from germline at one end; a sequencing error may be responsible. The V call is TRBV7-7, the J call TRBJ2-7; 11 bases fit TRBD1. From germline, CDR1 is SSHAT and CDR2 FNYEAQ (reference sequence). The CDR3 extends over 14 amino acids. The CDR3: CASSLGQGAYEQYF. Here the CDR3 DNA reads TGTGCTAGCAGCTTGGGACAGGGGGCCTACGAGCAGTACTTC.

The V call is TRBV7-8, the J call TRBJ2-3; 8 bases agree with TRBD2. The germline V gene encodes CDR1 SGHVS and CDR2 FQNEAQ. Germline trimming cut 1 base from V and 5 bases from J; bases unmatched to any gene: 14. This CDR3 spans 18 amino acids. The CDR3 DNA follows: TGTGCCAGCAGCTTAGTGGTAGCGGGGAGCGGGCCGAGAGATACGCAGTATTTT. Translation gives CASSLVVAGSGPRDTQYF.

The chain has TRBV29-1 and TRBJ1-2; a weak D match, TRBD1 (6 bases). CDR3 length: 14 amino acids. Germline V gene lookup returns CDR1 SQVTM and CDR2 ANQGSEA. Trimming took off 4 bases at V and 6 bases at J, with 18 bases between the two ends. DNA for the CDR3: TGCAGCGTTGGTCCTTCGGGGGGCCGGAATGGCTACACCTTC. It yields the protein CSVGPSGGRNGYTF.

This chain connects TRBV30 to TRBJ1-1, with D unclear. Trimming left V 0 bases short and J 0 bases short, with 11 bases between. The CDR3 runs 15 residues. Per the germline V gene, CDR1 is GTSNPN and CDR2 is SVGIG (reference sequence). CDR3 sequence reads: CAWSVGSLMNTEAFF. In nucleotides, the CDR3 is TGTGCCTGGAGTGTGGGCAGCCTAATGAACACTGAAGCTTTCTTT.

CDR3 nucleotide sequence: TGCGCCAGCAGCCTGTCGGGACTAGCGGGGGGGCCAGGCACCGGGGAGCTGTTTTTT. It yields the protein CASSLSGLAGGPGTGELFF. The J gene is TRBJ2-2, the V gene TRBV4-1, with 16 bases lining up with TRBD2. The length of the CDR3 is 19 residues. V gave up 4 bases and J gave up 4 bases; unmatched junction bases: 9. Germline CDR1 reads MGHRA; CDR2 reads YSYEKL.

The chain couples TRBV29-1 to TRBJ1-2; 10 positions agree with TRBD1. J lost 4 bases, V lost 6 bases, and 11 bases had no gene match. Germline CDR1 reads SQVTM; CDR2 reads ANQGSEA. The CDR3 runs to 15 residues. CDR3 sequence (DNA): TGCAGCGTAGCCCGGGACAGGGGTCTTGGCTATGGCTACACCTTC. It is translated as CSVARDRGLGYGYTF. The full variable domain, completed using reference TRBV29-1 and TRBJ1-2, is SAVISQKPSRDICQRGTSLTIQCQVDSQVTMMFWYRQQPGQSLTLIATANQGSEATYESGFVIDKFPISRPNLTFSTLTVSNMSPEDSSIYLCSVARDRGLGYGYTFGSGTRLTVV.

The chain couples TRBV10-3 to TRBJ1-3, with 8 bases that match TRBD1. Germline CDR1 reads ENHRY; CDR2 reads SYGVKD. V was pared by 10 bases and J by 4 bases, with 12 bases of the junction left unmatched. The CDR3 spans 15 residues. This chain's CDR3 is CATRDRGVSGNTIYF. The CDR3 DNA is TGTGCCACGCGCGACAGGGGTGTATCCGGAAACACCATATATTTT.

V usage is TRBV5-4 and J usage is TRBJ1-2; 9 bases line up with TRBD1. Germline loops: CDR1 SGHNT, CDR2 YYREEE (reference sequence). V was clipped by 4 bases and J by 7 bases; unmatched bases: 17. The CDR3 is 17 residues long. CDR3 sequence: CASSPSGQGSPYFGYTF. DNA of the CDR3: TGTGCCAGCAGCCCCTCGGGACAGGGAAGCCCTTATTTTGGCTACACCTTC. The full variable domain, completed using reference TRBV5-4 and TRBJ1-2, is ETGVTQSPTHLIKTRGQQVTLRCSSQSGHNTVSWYQQALGQGPQFIFQYYREEENGRGNFPPRFSGLQFPNYSSELNVNALELDDSALYLCASSPSGQGSPYFGYTFGSGTRLTVV.

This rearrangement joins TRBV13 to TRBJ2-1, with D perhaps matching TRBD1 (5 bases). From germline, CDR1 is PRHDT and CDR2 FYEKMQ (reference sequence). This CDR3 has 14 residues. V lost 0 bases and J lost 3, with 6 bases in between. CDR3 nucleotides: TGTGCCAGCAGCTTAGGCAGGGACTACAATGAGCAGTTCTTC. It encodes CASSLGRDYNEQFF. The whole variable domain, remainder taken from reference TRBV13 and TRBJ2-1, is AAGVIQSPRHLIKEKRETATLKCYPIPRHDTVYWYQQGPGQDPQFLISFYEKMQSDKGSIPDRFSAQQFSDYHSELNMSSLELGDSALYFCASSLGRDYNEQFFGPGTRLTVL.

This chain's CDR3 is CASRDRLSYNEQFF. The CDR3 DNA is TGTGCCAGTAGGGACAGGCTTTCCTACAATGAGCAGTTCTTC. The J gene is TRBJ2-1, the V gene TRBV19, with TRBD1 matching over 7 bases. V dropped 6 bases and J dropped 1; count of bases not matched to a gene: 3. Looked up from germline, CDR1 is LNHDA and CDR2 is SQIVND (reference sequence). The length of the CDR3 is 14 residues. The full variable domain, with the rest looked up from reference TRBV19 and TRBJ2-1, is DGGITQSPKYLFRKEGQNVTLSCEQNLNHDAMYWYRQDPGQGLRLIYYSQIVNDFQKGDIAEGYSVSREKKESFPLTVTSAQKNPTAFYLCASRDRLSYNEQFFGPGTRLTVL.

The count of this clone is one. The CDR3 DNA sequence: TGTGCCAGCAGCGACGCGGGGGGAAACACCATATATTTT. Residues: CASSDAGGNTIYF. The gene calls are TRBV28 and TRBJ1-3; D uncertain. V shed 6 bases and J shed 4 bases, with 10 bases lying between them. The germline CDR1 and CDR2 sequences are MDHEN and SYDVKM. The CDR3 loop spans 13 amino acids.

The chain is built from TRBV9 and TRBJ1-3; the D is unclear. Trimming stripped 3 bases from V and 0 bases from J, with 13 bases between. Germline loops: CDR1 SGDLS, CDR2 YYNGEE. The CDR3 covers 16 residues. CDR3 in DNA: TGTGCCAGCAGCGCCCTTCCCCCGAGCTCTGGAAACACCATATATTTT. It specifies CASSALPPSSGNTIYF. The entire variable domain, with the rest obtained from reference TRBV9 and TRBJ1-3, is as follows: DSGVTQTPKHLITATGQRVTLRCSPRSGDLSVYWYQQSLDQGLQFLIQYYNGEERAKGNILERFSAQQFPDLHSELNLSSLELGDSALYFCASSALPPSSGNTIYFGEGSWLTVV.

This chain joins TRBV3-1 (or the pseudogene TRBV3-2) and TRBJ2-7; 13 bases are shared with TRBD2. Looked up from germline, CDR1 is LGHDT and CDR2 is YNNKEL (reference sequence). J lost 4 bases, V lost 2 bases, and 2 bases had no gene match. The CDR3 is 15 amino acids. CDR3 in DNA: TGTGCCAGCAGCCAAACGGGACTAGCGGGGTACGAGCAGTACTTC. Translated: CASSQTGLAGYEQYF.

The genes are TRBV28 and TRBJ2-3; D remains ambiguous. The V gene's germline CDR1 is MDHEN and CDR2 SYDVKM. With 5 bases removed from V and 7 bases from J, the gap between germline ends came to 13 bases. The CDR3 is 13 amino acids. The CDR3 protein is CASSPSYQNTQYF. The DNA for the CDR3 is TGTGCCAGCAGTCCCTCCTACCAAAATACGCAGTATTTT.

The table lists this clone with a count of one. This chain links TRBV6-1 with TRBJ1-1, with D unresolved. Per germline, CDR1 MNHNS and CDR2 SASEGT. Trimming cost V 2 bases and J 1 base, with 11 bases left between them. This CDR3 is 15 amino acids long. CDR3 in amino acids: CASSEKTYGNTEAFF. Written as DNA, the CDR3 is TGTGCCAGCAGTGAAAAGACTTACGGGAACACTGAAGCTTTCTTT.

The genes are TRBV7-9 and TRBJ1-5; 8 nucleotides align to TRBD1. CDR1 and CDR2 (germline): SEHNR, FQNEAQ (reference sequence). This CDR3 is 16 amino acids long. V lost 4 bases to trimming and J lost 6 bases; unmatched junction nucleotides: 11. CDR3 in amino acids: CASSSPTGDGGQPQHF. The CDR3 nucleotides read TGTGCCAGCAGCTCACCGACAGGGGATGGAGGTCAGCCCCAGCATTTT.